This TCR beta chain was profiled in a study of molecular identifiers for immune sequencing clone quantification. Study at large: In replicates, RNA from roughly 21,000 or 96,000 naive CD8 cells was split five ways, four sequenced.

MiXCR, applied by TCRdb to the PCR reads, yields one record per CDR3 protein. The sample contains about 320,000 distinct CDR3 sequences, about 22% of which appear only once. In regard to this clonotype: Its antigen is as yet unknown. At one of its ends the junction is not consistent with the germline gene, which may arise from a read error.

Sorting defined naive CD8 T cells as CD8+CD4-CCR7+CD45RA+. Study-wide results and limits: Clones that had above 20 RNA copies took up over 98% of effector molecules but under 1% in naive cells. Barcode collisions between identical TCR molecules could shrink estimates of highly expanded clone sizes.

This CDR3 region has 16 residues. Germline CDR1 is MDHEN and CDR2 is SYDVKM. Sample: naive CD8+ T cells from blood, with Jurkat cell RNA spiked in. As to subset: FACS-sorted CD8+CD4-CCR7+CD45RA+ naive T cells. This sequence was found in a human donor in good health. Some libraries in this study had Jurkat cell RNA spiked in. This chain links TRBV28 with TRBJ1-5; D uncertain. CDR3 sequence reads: CASSLVLRNSNPPQHF. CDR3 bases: TGTGCCAGCAGTTTAGTGCTCCGGAATAGCAATCCGCCCCAGCATTTT.